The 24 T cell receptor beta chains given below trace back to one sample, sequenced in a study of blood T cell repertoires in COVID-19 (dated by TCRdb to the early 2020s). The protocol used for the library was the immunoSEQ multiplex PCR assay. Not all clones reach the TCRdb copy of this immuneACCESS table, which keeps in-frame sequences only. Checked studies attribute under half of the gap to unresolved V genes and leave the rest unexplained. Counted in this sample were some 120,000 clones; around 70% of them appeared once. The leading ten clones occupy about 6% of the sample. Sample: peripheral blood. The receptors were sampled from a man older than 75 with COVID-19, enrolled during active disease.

This CDR3 is CASSPGQGANGYTF. In nucleotides, the CDR3 is TGTGCCAGCAGTCCGGGACAGGGGGCGAATGGCTACACCTTC. The V and J genes are TRBV7-2 and TRBJ1-2; 12 bases map to TRBD1. Germline CDR1 and CDR2: SGHTA and FQGNSA. The CDR3 sequence is 14 residues long. Trimming cost V 6 bases and J 6 bases; bases outside gene matches: 5.

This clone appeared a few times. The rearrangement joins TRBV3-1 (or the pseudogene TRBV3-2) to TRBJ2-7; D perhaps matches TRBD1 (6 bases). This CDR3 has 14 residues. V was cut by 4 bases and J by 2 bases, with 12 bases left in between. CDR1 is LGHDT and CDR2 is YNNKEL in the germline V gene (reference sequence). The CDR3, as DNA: TGTGCCAGCAGCCTACAGGGTGGTGCCTACGAGCAGTACTTC. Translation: CASSLQGGAYEQYF.

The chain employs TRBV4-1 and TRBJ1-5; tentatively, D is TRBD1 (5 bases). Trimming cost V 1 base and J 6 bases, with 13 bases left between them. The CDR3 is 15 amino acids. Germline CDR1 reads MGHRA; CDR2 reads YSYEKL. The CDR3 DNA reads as TGCGCCAGCAGCCAAGGCCGGGGACTAGGTCAGCCCCAGCATTTT. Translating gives CASSQGRGLGQPQHF.

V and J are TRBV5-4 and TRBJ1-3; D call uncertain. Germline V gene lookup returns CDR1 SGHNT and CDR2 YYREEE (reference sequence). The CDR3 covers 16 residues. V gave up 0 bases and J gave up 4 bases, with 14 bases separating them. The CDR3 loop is CASSLGGILKGNTIYF. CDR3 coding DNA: TGTGCCAGCAGCTTGGGCGGGATCCTGAAGGGAAACACCATATATTTT.

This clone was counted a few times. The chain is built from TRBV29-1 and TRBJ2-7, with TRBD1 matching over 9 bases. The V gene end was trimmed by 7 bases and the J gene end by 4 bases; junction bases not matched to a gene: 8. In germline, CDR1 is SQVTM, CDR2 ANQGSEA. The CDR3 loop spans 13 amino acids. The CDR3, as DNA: TGCAGCGCCGACACCGGACAGGGGTACGAGCAGTACTTC. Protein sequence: CSADTGQGYEQYF.

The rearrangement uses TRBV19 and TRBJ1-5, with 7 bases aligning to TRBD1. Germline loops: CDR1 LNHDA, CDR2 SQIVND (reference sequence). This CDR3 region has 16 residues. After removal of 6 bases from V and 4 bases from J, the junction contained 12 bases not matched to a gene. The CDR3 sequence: CASRGLDRVANQPQHF. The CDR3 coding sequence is TGTGCCAGTAGGGGCCTAGACAGGGTAGCGAATCAGCCCCAGCATTTT.

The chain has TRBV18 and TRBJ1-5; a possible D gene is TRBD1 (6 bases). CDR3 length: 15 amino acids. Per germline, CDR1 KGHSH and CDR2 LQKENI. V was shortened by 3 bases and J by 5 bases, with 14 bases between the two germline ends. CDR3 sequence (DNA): TGTGCCAGCTCACCCGGGGCAGGGGTGGATCAGCCCCAGCATTTT. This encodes CASSPGAGVDQPQHF.

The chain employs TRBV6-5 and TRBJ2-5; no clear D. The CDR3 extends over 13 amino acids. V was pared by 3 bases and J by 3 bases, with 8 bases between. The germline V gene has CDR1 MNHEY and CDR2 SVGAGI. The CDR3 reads CASSYSQEETQYF. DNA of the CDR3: TGTGCCAGCAGTTATAGCCAAGAAGAGACCCAGTACTTC.

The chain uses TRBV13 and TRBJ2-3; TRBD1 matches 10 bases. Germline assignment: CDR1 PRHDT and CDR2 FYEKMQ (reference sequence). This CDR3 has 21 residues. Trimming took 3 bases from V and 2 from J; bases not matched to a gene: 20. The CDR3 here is CASSFIPGQGPPVAYTDTQYF. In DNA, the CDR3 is TGTGCCAGCAGCTTTATCCCGGGACAGGGGCCCCCAGTGGCGTACACAGATACGCAGTATTTT.

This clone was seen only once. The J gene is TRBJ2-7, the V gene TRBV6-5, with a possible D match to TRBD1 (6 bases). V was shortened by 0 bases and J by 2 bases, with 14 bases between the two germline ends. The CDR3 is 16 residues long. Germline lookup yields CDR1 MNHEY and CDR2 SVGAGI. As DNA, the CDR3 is TGTGCCAGCAGTTACTCGATGGCAGGGGATACCTACGAGCAGTACTTC. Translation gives CASSYSMAGDTYEQYF.

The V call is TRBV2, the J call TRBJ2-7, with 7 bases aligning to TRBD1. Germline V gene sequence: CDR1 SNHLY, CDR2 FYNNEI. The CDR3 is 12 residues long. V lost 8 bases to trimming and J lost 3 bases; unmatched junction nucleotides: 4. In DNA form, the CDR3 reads TGTGCCAGCTTTAGGGACAGCTACGAGCAGTACTTC. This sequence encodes CASFRDSYEQYF.

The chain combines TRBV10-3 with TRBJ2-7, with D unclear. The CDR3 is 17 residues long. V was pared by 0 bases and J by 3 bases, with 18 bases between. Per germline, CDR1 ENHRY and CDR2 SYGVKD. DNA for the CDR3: TGTGCCATCAGTGAGTCGACTCGGGTTTCCGGCCACTACGAGCAGTACTTC. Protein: CAISESTRVSGHYEQYF.

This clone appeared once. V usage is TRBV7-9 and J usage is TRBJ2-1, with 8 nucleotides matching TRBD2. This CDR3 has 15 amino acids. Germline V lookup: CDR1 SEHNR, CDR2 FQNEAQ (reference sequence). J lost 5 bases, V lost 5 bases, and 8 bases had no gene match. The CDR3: CASSPTGTRDNEQFF. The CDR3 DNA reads TGTGCCAGCAGCCCGACCGGGACTAGAGACAATGAGCAGTTCTTC.

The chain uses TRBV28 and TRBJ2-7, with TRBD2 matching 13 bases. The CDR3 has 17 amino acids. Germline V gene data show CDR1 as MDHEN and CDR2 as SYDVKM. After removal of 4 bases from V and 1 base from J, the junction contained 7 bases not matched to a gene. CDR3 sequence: CASSSNPGLAGSYEQYF. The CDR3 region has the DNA TGTGCCAGCAGTTCCAATCCGGGACTAGCGGGGTCCTACGAGCAGTACTTC. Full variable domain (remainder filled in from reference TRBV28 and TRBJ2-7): DVKVTQSSRYLVKRTGEKVFLECVQDMDHENMFWYRQDPGLGLRLIYFSYDVKMKEKGDIPEGYSVSREKKERFSLILESASTNQTSMYLCASSSNPGLAGSYEQYFGPGTRLTVT.

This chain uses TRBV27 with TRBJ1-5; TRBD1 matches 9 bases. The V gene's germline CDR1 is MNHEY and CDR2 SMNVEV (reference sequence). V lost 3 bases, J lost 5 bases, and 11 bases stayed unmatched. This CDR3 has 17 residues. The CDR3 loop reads CASSFPRTGVGDQPQHF. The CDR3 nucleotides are TGTGCCAGCAGTTTTCCCCGGACAGGGGTTGGGGATCAGCCCCAGCATTTT.

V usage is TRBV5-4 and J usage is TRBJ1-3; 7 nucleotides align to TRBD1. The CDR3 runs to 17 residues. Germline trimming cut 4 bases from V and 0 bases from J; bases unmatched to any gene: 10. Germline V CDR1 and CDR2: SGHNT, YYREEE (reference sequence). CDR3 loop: CASSQKLGTVSGNTIYF. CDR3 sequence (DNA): TGTGCCAGCAGCCAAAAGCTCGGGACAGTCTCTGGAAACACCATATATTTT.

CDR3 sequence reads: CASSKDRYTGSPYNEQFF. For the CDR3, the DNA is TGTGCCAGCAGCAAAGATAGGTACACAGGATCACCCTACAATGAGCAGTTCTTC. J is TRBJ2-1 and V is TRBV21-1; TRBD1 is the table's D call and was not checked against the DNA. TRBV21-1 is reported as a pseudogene. The CDR3 is 18 amino acids.

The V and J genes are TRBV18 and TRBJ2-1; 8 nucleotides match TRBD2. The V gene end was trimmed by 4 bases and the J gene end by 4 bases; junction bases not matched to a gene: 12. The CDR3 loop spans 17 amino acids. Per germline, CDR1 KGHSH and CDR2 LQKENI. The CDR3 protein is CASSLTRETSVYNEQFF. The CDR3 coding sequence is TGTGCCAGCTCACTTACTCGCGAGACTAGCGTATACAATGAGCAGTTCTTC.

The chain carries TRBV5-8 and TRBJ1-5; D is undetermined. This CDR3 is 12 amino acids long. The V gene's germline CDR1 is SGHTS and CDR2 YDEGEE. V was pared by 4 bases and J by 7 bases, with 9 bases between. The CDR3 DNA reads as TGTGCCAGCAGCCTAGTTGGGCAGCCCCAGCATTTT. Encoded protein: CASSLVGQPQHF. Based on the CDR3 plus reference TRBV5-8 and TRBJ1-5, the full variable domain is EAGVTQSPTHLIKTRGQQATLRCSPISGHTSVYWYQQALGLGLQFLLWYDEGEERNRGNFPPRFSGRQFPNYSSELNVNALELEDSALYLCASSLVGQPQHFGDGTRLSIL.

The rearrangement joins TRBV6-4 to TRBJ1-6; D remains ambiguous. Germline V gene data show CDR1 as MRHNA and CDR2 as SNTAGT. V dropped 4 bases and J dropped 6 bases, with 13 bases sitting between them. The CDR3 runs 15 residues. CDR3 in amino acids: CASSVHSFSNSPLHF. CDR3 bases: TGTGCCAGCAGTGTTCACAGCTTTTCTAATTCACCCCTCCACTTT.

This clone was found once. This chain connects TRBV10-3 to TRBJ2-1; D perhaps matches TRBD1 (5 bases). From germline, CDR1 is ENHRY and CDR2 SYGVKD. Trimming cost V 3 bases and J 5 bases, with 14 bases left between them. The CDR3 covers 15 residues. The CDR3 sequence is CAISEFQGLNNEQFF. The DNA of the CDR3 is TGTGCCATCAGTGAATTCCAGGGCCTTAACAATGAGCAGTTCTTC.

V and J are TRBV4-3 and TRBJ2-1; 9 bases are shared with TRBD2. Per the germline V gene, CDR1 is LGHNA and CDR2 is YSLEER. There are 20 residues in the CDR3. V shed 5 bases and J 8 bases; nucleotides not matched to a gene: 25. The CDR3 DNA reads TGCGCCAGCAGCGTAGAGCAGGTCAGGGTAGAAGCGGGAGGTTCCCATGAGCAGTTCTTC. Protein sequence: CASSVEQVRVEAGGSHEQFF.

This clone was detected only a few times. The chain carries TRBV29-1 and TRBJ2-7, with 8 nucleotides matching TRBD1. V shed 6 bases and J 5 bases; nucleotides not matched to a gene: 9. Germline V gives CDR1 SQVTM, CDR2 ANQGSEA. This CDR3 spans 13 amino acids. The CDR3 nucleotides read TGCAGCGTACAGGGGGTATATGTTAACGAGCAGTACTTC. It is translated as CSVQGVYVNEQYF.

The CDR3 sequence is CASSQAQFQPQHF. The CDR3, as DNA: TGTGCCAGCAGCCAAGCACAGTTTCAGCCCCAGCATTTT. The chain combines TRBV3-1 (or the pseudogene TRBV3-2) with TRBJ1-5; no reliable D call. Germline values: CDR1 LGHDT, CDR2 YNNKEL (reference sequence). There are 13 residues in the CDR3. Trimming took off 1 base at V and 6 bases at J, with 7 bases between the two ends.